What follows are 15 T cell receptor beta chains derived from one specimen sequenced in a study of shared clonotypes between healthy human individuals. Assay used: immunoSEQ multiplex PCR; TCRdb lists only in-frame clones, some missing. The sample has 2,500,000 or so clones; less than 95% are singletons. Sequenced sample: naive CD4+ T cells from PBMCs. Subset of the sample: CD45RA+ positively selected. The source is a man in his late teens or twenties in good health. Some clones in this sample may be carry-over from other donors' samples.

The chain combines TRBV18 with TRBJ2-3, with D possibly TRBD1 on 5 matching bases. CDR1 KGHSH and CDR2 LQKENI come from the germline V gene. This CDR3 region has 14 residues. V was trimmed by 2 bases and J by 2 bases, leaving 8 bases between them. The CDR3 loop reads CASSPAGITDTQYF. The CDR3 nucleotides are TGTGCCAGCTCACCAGCAGGGATCACAGATACGCAGTATTTT.

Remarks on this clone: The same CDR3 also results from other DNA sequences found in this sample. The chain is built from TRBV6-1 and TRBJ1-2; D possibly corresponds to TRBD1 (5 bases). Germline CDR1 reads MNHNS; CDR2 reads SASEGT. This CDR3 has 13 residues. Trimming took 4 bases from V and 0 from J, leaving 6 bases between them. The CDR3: CASSVGANYGYTF. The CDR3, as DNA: TGTGCCAGCAGTGTGGGGGCTAACTATGGCTACACCTTC.

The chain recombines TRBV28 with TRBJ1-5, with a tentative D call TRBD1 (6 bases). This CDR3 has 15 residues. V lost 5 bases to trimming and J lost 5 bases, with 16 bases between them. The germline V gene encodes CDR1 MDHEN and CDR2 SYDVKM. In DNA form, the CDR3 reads TGTGCCAGCAGTATACTCGGGACACGAGATCAGCCCCAGCATTTT. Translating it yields CASSILGTRDQPQHF.

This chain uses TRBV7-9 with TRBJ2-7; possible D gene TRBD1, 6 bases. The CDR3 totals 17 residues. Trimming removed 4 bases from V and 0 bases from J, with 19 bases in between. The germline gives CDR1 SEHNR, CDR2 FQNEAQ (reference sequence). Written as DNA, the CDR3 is TGTGCCAGCAGCTCACCAGGGGCCCTTCCTAGCTCCTACGAGCAGTACTTC. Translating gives CASSSPGALPSSYEQYF. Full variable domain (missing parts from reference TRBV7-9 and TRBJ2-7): DTGVSQNPRHKITKRGQNVTFRCDPISEHNRLYWYRQTLGQGPEFLTYFQNEAQLEKSRLLSDRFSAERPKGSFSTLEIQRTEQGDSAMYLCASSSPGALPSSYEQYFGPGTRLTVT.

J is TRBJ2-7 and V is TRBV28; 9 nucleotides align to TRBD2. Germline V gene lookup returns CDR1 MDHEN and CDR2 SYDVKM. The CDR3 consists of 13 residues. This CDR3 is CAYSGGRAYEQYF. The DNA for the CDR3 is TGTGCTTATAGCGGCGGGAGGGCCTACGAGCAGTACTTC.

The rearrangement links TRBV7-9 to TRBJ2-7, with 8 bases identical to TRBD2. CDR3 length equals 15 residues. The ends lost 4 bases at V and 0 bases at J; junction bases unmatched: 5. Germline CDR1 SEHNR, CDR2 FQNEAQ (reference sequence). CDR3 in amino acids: CASSSSGSSSYEQYF. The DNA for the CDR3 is TGTGCCAGCAGCTCAAGCGGGAGCTCCTCCTACGAGCAGTACTTC.

The CDR3, as DNA: TGCGCCAGCACCGCGCAAGGTGGACTAGCGGGAGGGCCCGGAAGCACAGATACGCAGTATTTT. This sequence encodes CASTAQGGLAGGPGSTDTQYF. The rearrangement uses TRBV5-1 and TRBJ2-3; 15 positions agree with TRBD2. Trimming cost V 6 bases and J 0 bases; bases outside gene matches: 17. Germline lookup yields CDR1 SGHRS and CDR2 YFSETQ. This CDR3 comprises 21 residues.

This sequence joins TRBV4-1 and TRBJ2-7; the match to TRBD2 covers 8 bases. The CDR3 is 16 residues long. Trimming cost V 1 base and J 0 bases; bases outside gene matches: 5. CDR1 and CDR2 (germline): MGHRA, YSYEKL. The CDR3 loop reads CASSQGLAGSSYEQYF. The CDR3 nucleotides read TGCGCCAGCAGCCAAGGGCTAGCGGGCAGCTCCTACGAGCAGTACTTC.

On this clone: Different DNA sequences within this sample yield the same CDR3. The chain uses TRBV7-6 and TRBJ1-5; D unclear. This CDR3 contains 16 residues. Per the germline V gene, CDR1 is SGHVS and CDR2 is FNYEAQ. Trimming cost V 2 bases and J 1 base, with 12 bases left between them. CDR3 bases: TGTGCCAGCAGCTTATCGGGTGGAGACAGCAATCAGCCCCAGCATTTT. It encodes CASSLSGGDSNQPQHF.

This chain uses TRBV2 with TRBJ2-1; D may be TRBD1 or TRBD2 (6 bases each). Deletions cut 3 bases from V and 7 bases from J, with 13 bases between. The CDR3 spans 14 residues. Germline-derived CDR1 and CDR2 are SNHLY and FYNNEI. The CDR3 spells CASSEQQGTNEQFF. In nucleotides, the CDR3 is TGTGCCAGCAGTGAGCAGCAGGGGACTAATGAGCAGTTCTTC. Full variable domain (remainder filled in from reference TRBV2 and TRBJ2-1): EPEVTQTPSHQVTQMGQEVILRCVPISNHLYFYWYRQILGQKVEFLVSFYNNEISEKSEIFDDQFSVERPDGSNFTLKIRSTKLEDSAMYFCASSEQQGTNEQFFGPGTRLTVL.

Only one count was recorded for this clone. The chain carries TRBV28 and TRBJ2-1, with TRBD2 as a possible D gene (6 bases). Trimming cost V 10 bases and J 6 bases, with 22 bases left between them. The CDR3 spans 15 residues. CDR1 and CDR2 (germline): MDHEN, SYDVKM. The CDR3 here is CATRPGTRGSNEQFF. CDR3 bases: TGTGCCACCCGCCCCGGGACTCGGGGGTCCAATGAGCAGTTCTTC.

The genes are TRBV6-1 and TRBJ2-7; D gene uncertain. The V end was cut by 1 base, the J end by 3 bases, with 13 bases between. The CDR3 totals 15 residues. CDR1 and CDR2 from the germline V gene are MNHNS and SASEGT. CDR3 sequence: CASSEENSNYYEQYF. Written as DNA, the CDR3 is TGTGCCAGCAGTGAAGAGAATAGCAATTACTACGAGCAGTACTTC.

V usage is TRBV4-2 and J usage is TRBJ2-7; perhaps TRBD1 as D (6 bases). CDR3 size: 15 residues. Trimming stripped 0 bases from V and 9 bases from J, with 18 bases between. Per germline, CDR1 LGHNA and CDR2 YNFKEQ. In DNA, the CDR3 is TGTGCCAGCAGCCAAGATCAGGGGCCCACCTTCGGGCAGTACTTC. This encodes CASSQDQGPTFGQYF.

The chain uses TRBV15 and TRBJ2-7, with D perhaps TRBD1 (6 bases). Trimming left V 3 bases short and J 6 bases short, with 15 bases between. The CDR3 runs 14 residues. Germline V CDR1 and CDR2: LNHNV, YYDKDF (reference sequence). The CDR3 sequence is CATSRDHRDGEQYF. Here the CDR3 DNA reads TGTGCCACCAGCAGGGACCACAGGGACGGCGAGCAGTACTTC.

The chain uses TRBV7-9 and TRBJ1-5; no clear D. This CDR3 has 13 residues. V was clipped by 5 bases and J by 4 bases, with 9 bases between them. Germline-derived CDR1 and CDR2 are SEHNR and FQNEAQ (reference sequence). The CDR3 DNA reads TGTGCCAGCAGCCCTGACGGGAATCAGCCCCAGCATTTT. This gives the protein CASSPDGNQPQHF.